Listed below are T cell receptor beta chains from one sample, sequenced in a study of blood T cell repertoires in COVID-19. Assay used: immunoSEQ multiplex PCR; TCRdb lists only in-frame clones, some missing. The sample carries 100,000 or so clones, about 82% recorded once. The sequenced material came from peripheral blood. The source is a man aged 50-60 years with active or convalescent COVID-19. The CDR3 runs from the conserved cysteine through the conserved F or W. The D gene is left open where the match is weak. Size is stated for part of the rows, as once, few or many counts, or as a class when the clone is expanded.

CDR3aa: CASSSSGTGFTGELFF
CDR3nt: TGCGCCAGCAGCTCGTCCGGGACAGGGTTCACCGGGGAGCTGTTTTTT
v_gene: TRBV5-1
abundance: .
d_gene: TRBD1
j_gene: TRBJ2-2

CDR3aa: CSVVQGTDNEQFF
CDR3nt: TGCAGCGTTGTGCAGGGTACCGACAATGAGCAGTTCTTC
v_gene: TRBV29-1
abundance: .
d_gene: .
j_gene: TRBJ2-1

CDR3aa: CASTENRVNQPQHF
CDR3nt: TGTGCCAGCACGGAGAACAGGGTGAATCAGCCCCAGCATTTT
v_gene: TRBV2
abundance: .
d_gene: .
j_gene: TRBJ1-5

CDR3aa: CASSVVGQPYEQYF
CDR3nt: TGTGCCAGCAGTGTCGTAGGACAGCCCTACGAGCAGTACTTC
v_gene: TRBV28
abundance: .
d_gene: .
j_gene: TRBJ2-7

CDR3aa: CASNTVPGLAGDTQYF
CDR3nt: TGCGCCAGCAACACCGTTCCGGGACTAGCGGGAGATACGCAGTATTTT
v_gene: TRBV5-1
abundance: .
d_gene: TRBD2
j_gene: TRBJ2-3

CDR3aa: CASSEGQLAPLHF
CDR3nt: TGTGCCAGCAGTGAGGGACAGTTAGCACCCCTCCACTTT
v_gene: TRBV6-1
abundance: .
d_gene: TRBD1
j_gene: TRBJ1-6

CDR3aa: CASSPGLAGADTQYF
CDR3nt: TGTGCCAGCAGCCCGGGGCTAGCGGGAGCAGATACGCAGTATTTT
v_gene: TRBV7-3
abundance: .
d_gene: TRBD2
j_gene: TRBJ2-3

CDR3aa: CASSRSGGRGSGSYNEQFF
CDR3nt: TGTGCCAGCAGCCGGAGCGGCGGGAGGGGGTCTGGGTCCTACAATGAGCAGTTCTTC
v_gene: TRBV14
abundance: .
d_gene: TRBD2
j_gene: TRBJ2-1

CDR3aa: CATRQPYEQYF
CDR3nt: TGTGCCACCAGACAGCCCTACGAGCAGTACTTC
v_gene: TRBV6-5
abundance: .
d_gene: .
j_gene: TRBJ2-7

CDR3aa: CASKGRAASSGNTIYF
CDR3nt: TGTGCCAGCAAGGGGAGGGCAGCGAGCTCTGGAAACACCATATATTTT
v_gene: TRBV28
abundance: .
d_gene: .
j_gene: TRBJ1-3

CDR3aa: CSVEDQRADISYNEQFF
CDR3nt: TGCAGCGTTGAAGATCAGAGGGCCGATATATCCTACAATGAGCAGTTCTTC
v_gene: TRBV29-1
abundance: .
d_gene: .
j_gene: TRBJ2-1

CDR3aa: CASSRTVGTQYF
CDR3nt: TGTGCCAGCAGTAGGACAGTAGGGACCCAGTACTTC
v_gene: TRBV12-3/TRBV12-4
abundance: .
d_gene: .
j_gene: TRBJ2-5

CDR3aa: CASSPAGGSATHEQYF
CDR3nt: TGTGCCAGCTCACCTGCGGGTGGGAGTGCGACCCACGAGCAGTACTTC
v_gene: TRBV18
abundance: few
d_gene: .
j_gene: TRBJ2-7

CDR3aa: CASSLAALDYNEQFF
CDR3nt: TGTGCCAGCAGTTTAGCGGCGTTGGACTACAATGAGCAGTTCTTC
v_gene: TRBV6-2/TRBV6-3
abundance: .
d_gene: .
j_gene: TRBJ2-1

CDR3aa: CASSRGSGSLVDTQYF
CDR3nt: TGTGCCAGCAGTCGTGGCAGCGGGAGCTTGGTAGATACGCAGTATTTT
v_gene: TRBV3-1/TRBV3-2
abundance: .
d_gene: TRBD2
j_gene: TRBJ2-3

CDR3aa: CASSQGWQGEWRPWGYTF
CDR3nt: TGCGCCAGCAGCCAGGGTTGGCAGGGGGAATGGAGGCCTTGGGGCTACACCTTC
v_gene: TRBV4-1
abundance: few
d_gene: TRBD1
j_gene: TRBJ1-2

CDR3aa: CASSVEPKTNNEQFF
CDR3nt: TGTGCCAGCAGCGTAGAGCCCAAAACCAACAATGAGCAGTTCTTC
v_gene: TRBV9
abundance: .
d_gene: .
j_gene: TRBJ2-1

CDR3aa: CATSKLIGDEQFF
CDR3nt: TGTGCCACCAGCAAACTGATAGGAGATGAGCAGTTCTTC
v_gene: TRBV15
abundance: .
d_gene: .
j_gene: TRBJ2-1

CDR3aa: CSVNVRLMNTEAFF
CDR3nt: TGCAGCGTTAACGTGAGGCTAATGAACACTGAAGCTTTCTTT
v_gene: TRBV29-1
abundance: .
d_gene: .
j_gene: TRBJ1-1

CDR3aa: CASSYSPPGSHNEQFF
CDR3nt: TGTGCCAGCAGTTACTCCCCCCCGGGATCCCACAATGAGCAGTTCTTC
v_gene: TRBV6-5
abundance: .
d_gene: .
j_gene: TRBJ2-1

CDR3aa: CSVGGRREETQYF
CDR3nt: TGCAGCGTGGGGGGACGCAGAGAAGAGACCCAGTACTTC
v_gene: TRBV29-1
abundance: .
d_gene: .
j_gene: TRBJ2-5

CDR3aa: CASSLGSRGSGNTIYF
CDR3nt: TGCGCCAGCAGCTTGGGTAGTAGGGGTTCTGGAAACACCATATATTTT
v_gene: TRBV5-1
abundance: .
d_gene: .
j_gene: TRBJ1-3

CDR3aa: CASSLRETQYF
CDR3nt: TGTGCCAGCAGTTTGAGAGAGACCCAGTACTTC
v_gene: TRBV28
abundance: .
d_gene: .
j_gene: TRBJ2-5

CDR3aa: CASVTDTLGGYTF
CDR3nt: TGTGCCAGTGTGACAGACACCTTGGGGGGCTACACCTTC
v_gene: TRBV2
abundance: .
d_gene: .
j_gene: TRBJ1-2

CDR3aa: CASSQRDRENSPLHF
CDR3nt: TGCGCCAGCAGCCAACGAGACAGGGAAAATTCACCCCTCCACTTT
v_gene: TRBV4-1
abundance: .
d_gene: TRBD1
j_gene: TRBJ1-6

CDR3aa: CASSSGQGNLSPLHF
CDR3nt: TGCGCCAGCAGCTCGGGACAGGGTAACCTCTCACCCCTCCACTTT
v_gene: TRBV5-1
abundance: .
d_gene: TRBD1
j_gene: TRBJ1-6

CDR3aa: CASSESGGTIYF
CDR3nt: TGTGCCAGCAGTGAATCGGGGGGCACCATATATTTT
v_gene: TRBV2
abundance: .
d_gene: .
j_gene: TRBJ1-3

CDR3aa: CASSRGTRSNTEAFF
CDR3nt: TGTGCCAGCAGCCGGGGAACGAGATCGAACACTGAAGCTTTCTTT
v_gene: TRBV6-5
abundance: many
d_gene: .
j_gene: TRBJ1-1

CDR3aa: CASSTGGHYGYTF
CDR3nt: TGTGCCAGTAGTACGGGGGGCCACTATGGCTACACCTTC
v_gene: TRBV19
abundance: .
d_gene: .
j_gene: TRBJ1-2